These 31 T cell receptor beta chains were sequenced from one sample in a study of T cell responses to AZD1222 COVID-19 vaccine (dated by TCRdb to the early 2020s). Per the publication, the time point label means: about 28 days (+/-7) after the second vaccine dose. The protocol used for the library was the immunoSEQ multiplex PCR assay. This immuneACCESS table, as held by TCRdb, lists in-frame sequences with V and J called but not all clones. Of the missing ones, under half trace to an unresolved V gene in checked studies; the others have no known cause. The sample table shows around 150,000 clones, and around nine tenths are seen once. In total, the top ten clones hold under 4% of the sample. This sample comprised peripheral blood, obtained 28 days after the second AZD1222 dose. The receptors stem from an adult who received the AZD1222 COVID-19 vaccine.

This rearrangement joins TRBV6-5 to TRBJ2-2; D is unclear. The length of the CDR3 is 13 residues. V was shortened by 2 bases and J by 3 bases, with 4 bases between the two germline ends. Germline V gene data show CDR1 as MNHEY and CDR2 as SVGAGI. The CDR3 protein is CASSYRDTGELFF. CDR3 nucleotides: TGTGCCAGCAGTTACAGGGACACCGGGGAGCTGTTTTTT.

The chain couples TRBV7-9 to TRBJ1-1; 8 positions match TRBD1. The trim removed 8 bases at V and 2 bases at J, leaving 7 bases unmatched. The CDR3 loop spans 14 amino acids. Germline V gene lookup returns CDR1 SEHNR and CDR2 FQNEAQ (reference sequence). The CDR3 sequence is CASLGQAINTEAFF. CDR3 sequence (DNA): TGTGCCAGCCTGGGACAGGCGATTAACACTGAAGCTTTCTTT.

This chain connects TRBV5-5 to TRBJ1-5; 8 bases line up with TRBD1. This CDR3 is built from 19 residues. Germline lookup yields CDR1 SGHKS and CDR2 YYEKEE (reference sequence). V lost 3 bases to trimming and J lost 0 bases; unmatched junction nucleotides: 14. The CDR3 loop is CASSWKGQVGPNSNQPQHF. Written as DNA, the CDR3 is TGTGCCAGCAGCTGGAAGGGACAGGTCGGACCAAATAGCAATCAGCCCCAGCATTTT.

This chain joins TRBV19 and TRBJ2-3; D unclear. V dropped 3 bases and J dropped 1 base, with 17 bases sitting between them. Germline CDR1 reads LNHDA; CDR2 reads SQIVND (reference sequence). This CDR3 comprises 17 residues. The CDR3 region is CASSIRSWTPRTDTQYF. In nucleotides, the CDR3 is TGTGCCAGTAGTATTCGGAGCTGGACGCCCCGCACAGATACGCAGTATTTT.

In DNA, the CDR3 is TGTGCCATCAGTGACCCCAGACTAGCGGGAGTTGAGACCCAGTACTTC. Its translation is CAISDPRLAGVETQYF. The chain uses TRBV10-3 and TRBJ2-5, with 12 positions matching TRBD2. CDR3 length equals 16 residues. The germline V gene has CDR1 ENHRY and CDR2 SYGVKD. Trimming took 3 bases from V and 5 from J; bases not matched to a gene: 7.

In regard to this clone: One junction end does not reproduce the germline sequence, and a read error may be involved. The chain joins TRBV3-1 (or the pseudogene TRBV3-2) to TRBJ2-7; maybe TRBD1 (5 bases). CDR3 size: 11 residues. Germline loops: CDR1 LGHDT, CDR2 YNNKEL (reference sequence). CDR3 nucleotides: TGTGCCAGCAGCGAAGGACACCTTCGAAGATTC. Translation gives CASSEGHLRRF.

This sequence joins TRBV2 and TRBJ1-2; no clear D. CDR1 is SNHLY, CDR2 FYNNEI, per germline. The V end was cut by 6 bases, the J end by 1 base, with 9 bases between. The CDR3 extends over 13 amino acids. The DNA of the CDR3 is TGTGCCAGCAGCCGTACACTTAACTATGGCTACACCTTC. Amino acids: CASSRTLNYGYTF. Together with reference TRBV2 and TRBJ1-2, the CDR3 gives the full variable domain: EPEVTQTPSHQVTQMGQEVILRCVPISNHLYFYWYRQILGQKVEFLVSFYNNEISEKSEIFDDQFSVERPDGSNFTLKIRSTKLEDSAMYFCASSRTLNYGYTFGSGTRLTVV.

This clone has a single count. The chain has TRBV10-3 and TRBJ1-1; TRBD1 agrees at 12 bases. Trimming removed 6 bases from V and 7 bases from J; junction bases left unmatched: 6. This CDR3 contains 14 residues. CDR1 and CDR2 (germline): ENHRY, SYGVKD. In nucleotides, the CDR3 is TGTGCCATCAGGGCGGGACAGGGGGCCAATGAAGCTTTCTTT. This codes for CAIRAGQGANEAFF.

This clone was counted once. The chain recombines TRBV2 with TRBJ1-1; D remains unclear. Germline V CDR1 and CDR2: SNHLY, FYNNEI. The ends were cut back, 6 bases at V and 4 bases at J, with 15 bases in the middle. The CDR3 contains 14 residues. CDR3 in DNA: TGTGCCAGCAGCTTCGAGAGCCGTTCCACTGAAGCTTTCTTT. Its translation: CASSFESRSTEAFF.

The chain couples TRBV6-5 to TRBJ1-1; 9 nucleotides line up with TRBD1. J gave up 5 bases and V 5 bases, and 9 bases lay outside the gene matches. CDR3 length equals 15 residues. Germline-derived CDR1 and CDR2 are MNHEY and SVGAGI. For the CDR3, the DNA is TGTGCCAGCAGTAAAAGCCGGGACAGGGTGACTGAAGCTTTCTTT. Translation gives CASSKSRDRVTEAFF.

DNA of the CDR3: TGCGCCAGCAGTCGGGTGGGACAGGGGGCAGCAGGGCAGCCCCAGCATTTT. This gives the protein CASSRVGQGAAGQPQHF. V and J are TRBV23-1 and TRBJ1-5; 12 bases fit TRBD1. TRBV23-1 is classed as an ORF, of uncertain function. The CDR3 sequence is 17 residues long. Trimming cost V 4 bases and J 7 bases; bases outside gene matches: 11.

The genes are TRBV5-1 and TRBJ1-1, with D uncertain. The CDR3 has 18 amino acids. Between the trimmed V and J ends, which lost 4 bases and 0 bases, there was a span of 22 bases. The germline gives CDR1 SGHRS, CDR2 YFSETQ. CDR3 protein: CASSPEGQEWVMNTEAFF. Written as DNA, the CDR3 is TGCGCCAGCAGCCCGGAGGGCCAGGAGTGGGTCATGAACACTGAAGCTTTCTTT. Complete variable domain (other parts from reference TRBV5-1 and TRBJ1-1): KAGVTQTPRYLIKTRGQQVTLSCSPISGHRSVSWYQQTPGQGLQFLFEYFSETQRNKGNFPGRFSGRQFSNSRSEMNVSTLELGDSALYLCASSPEGQEWVMNTEAFFGQGTRLTVV.

This chain uses TRBV6-5 with TRBJ2-5; D is possibly TRBD2 (6 bases). CDR1 MNHEY and CDR2 SVGAGI come from the germline V gene. V lost 7 bases and J 7 bases, leaving 16 bases between the germline ends. The CDR3 is 13 amino acids. CDR3 residues: CASTNPRRGTQYF. CDR3 DNA: TGTGCCAGCACTAACCCGAGGAGGGGGACCCAGTACTTC.

DNA of the CDR3: TGTGCCAGCAGCCCGGGACAGGTAAATCAGCCCCAGCATTTT. Protein product: CASSPGQVNQPQHF. This chain joins TRBV27 and TRBJ1-5, with 8 bases that match TRBD1. V lost 6 bases, J lost 4 bases, and 5 bases stayed unmatched. Germline CDR1 MNHEY, CDR2 SMNVEV (reference sequence). This CDR3 comprises 14 residues.

The CDR3 nucleotides read TGTGCCAGCAGAACGACAGGGGACACTGAAGCTTTCTTT. This codes for CASRTTGDTEAFF. V usage is TRBV6-5 and J usage is TRBJ1-1; the match to TRBD1 covers 8 bases. Germline CDR1 and CDR2: MNHEY and SVGAGI. The CDR3 runs to 13 residues. Germline trimming cut 6 bases from V and 3 bases from J; bases unmatched to any gene: 3.

The chain has TRBV28 and TRBJ1-2; unclear D gene. This CDR3 contains 14 residues. The V and J ends lost 2 bases and 6 bases respectively, with 13 bases between them. Germline V gene data show CDR1 as MDHEN and CDR2 as SYDVKM. CDR3 in amino acids: CASSLDEVVNGYTF. For the CDR3, the DNA is TGTGCCAGCAGTTTAGACGAGGTGGTTAATGGCTACACCTTC.

The chain is built from TRBV15 and TRBJ1-4; D is ambiguous. This CDR3 is built from 13 residues. Germline V lookup: CDR1 LNHNV, CDR2 YYDKDF (reference sequence). V shed 0 bases and J shed 7 bases, with 6 bases lying between them. CDR3 amino acids: CATSRDNVEKLFF. CDR3 nucleotides: TGTGCCACCAGCAGAGATAATGTTGAAAAACTGTTTTTT.

The rearrangement uses TRBV27 and TRBJ2-7, with D uncertain. The CDR3 runs 12 residues. The germline CDR1 and CDR2 sequences are MNHEY and SMNVEV (reference sequence). The V end lost 5 bases, the J end lost 7 bases, and 12 bases lay between the germline ends. The CDR3 spells CASSPPAQEQYF. As DNA, the CDR3 is TGTGCCAGCAGTCCCCCCGCTCAGGAGCAGTACTTC.

This rearrangement joins TRBV29-1 to TRBJ2-1, with a weak D call TRBD2 (5 bases). This CDR3 is built from 15 residues. Trimming removed 4 bases at V and 4 bases at J, with 17 bases between. Germline V gene data show CDR1 as SQVTM and CDR2 as ANQGSEA. The CDR3 reads CSVGSSRESYNEQFF. The DNA of the CDR3 is TGCAGCGTTGGTTCTAGCCGGGAAAGTTACAATGAGCAGTTCTTC.

J is TRBJ2-7 and V is TRBV4-2; TRBD2 matches 12 bases. The junction had 10 bases not matched to a gene; V was cut back by 0 bases and J by 4 bases. Germline CDR1 LGHNA, CDR2 YNFKEQ. The CDR3 extends over 18 amino acids. The CDR3 reads CASSQDLGLAGLVYEQYF. The CDR3 nucleotides read TGTGCCAGCAGCCAAGATCTCGGACTAGCGGGGCTCGTTTACGAGCAGTACTTC.

J is TRBJ2-1 and V is TRBV19, with unresolved D. Germline V CDR1 and CDR2: LNHDA, SQIVND (reference sequence). The CDR3 sequence is 14 residues long. Trimming took 6 bases from V and 4 from J, leaving 13 bases between them. The CDR3 DNA is TGTGCCAGTAGGGGCAGATTGATTTACAATGAGCAGTTCTTC. Translation: CASRGRLIYNEQFF.

The rearrangement links TRBV10-3 to TRBJ1-2; tentatively, D is TRBD1 (5 bases). The CDR3 is 14 amino acids. Germline values: CDR1 ENHRY, CDR2 SYGVKD. V lost 2 bases and J 8 bases, leaving 15 bases between the germline ends. The CDR3 sequence is CAISEGRGEDGYTF. In nucleotides, the CDR3 is TGTGCCATCAGTGAGGGGAGGGGCGAGGACGGCTACACCTTC.

The chain is built from TRBV19 and TRBJ1-2, with D perhaps TRBD1 (5 bases). The ends were cut back, 0 bases at V and 3 bases at J, with 11 bases in the middle. There are 15 residues in the CDR3. Germline assignment: CDR1 LNHDA and CDR2 SQIVND (reference sequence). The CDR3 here is CASSIDIAGDYGYTF. For the CDR3, the DNA is TGTGCCAGTAGTATAGATATAGCGGGGGACTATGGCTACACCTTC.

This chain joins TRBV20-1 and TRBJ1-2; maybe TRBD1 (5 bases). Trimming removed 6 bases at V and 4 bases at J, with 6 bases between. The CDR3 loop spans 10 amino acids. The V gene's germline CDR1 is DFQATT and CDR2 SNEGSKA (reference sequence). The chain's CDR3 is CSAGTYGYTF. In DNA form, the CDR3 reads TGCAGTGCGGGGACCTATGGCTACACCTTC.

V usage is TRBV6-5 and J usage is TRBJ1-5; possibly TRBD1 for D (5 bases). Germline CDR1 and CDR2: MNHEY and SVGAGI. Trimming took 5 bases from V and 0 from J, leaving 11 bases between them. This CDR3 has 15 amino acids. DNA of the CDR3: TGTGCCAGCAGTCAGGGACGGGATAGCAATCAGCCCCAGCATTTT. Translated: CASSQGRDSNQPQHF.

The V call is TRBV5-4, the J call TRBJ1-2; TRBD1 matches at 11 bases. Per germline, CDR1 SGHNT and CDR2 YYREEE (reference sequence). V gave up 2 bases and J gave up 5 bases; unmatched junction bases: 5. CDR3 length: 15 residues. The CDR3 DNA reads as TGTGCCAGCAGCTTAACCGGGACAGGGGGGTATGGCTACACCTTC. As protein: CASSLTGTGGYGYTF.

The V call is TRBV7-2, the J call TRBJ2-3; D unresolved. V lost 1 base to trimming and J lost 5 bases, with 10 bases between them. In germline, CDR1 is SGHTA, CDR2 FQGNSA. The CDR3 runs 14 residues. The CDR3 DNA sequence: TGTGCCAGCAGCTTAGAAAGTGGGCTAGATACGCAGTATTTT. Residues: CASSLESGLDTQYF. The complete variable domain, with remaining parts taken from reference TRBV7-2 and TRBJ2-3, reads GAGVSQSPSNKVTEKGKDVELRCDPISGHTALYWYRQSLGQGLEFLIYFQGNSAPDKSGLPSDRFSAERTGGSVSTLTIQRTQQEDSAVYLCASSLESGLDTQYFGPGTRLTVL.

The chain uses TRBV24-1 and TRBJ2-1; the D call may be TRBD1 or TRBD2 (5 bases each). There are 12 residues in the CDR3. V was clipped by 4 bases and J by 10 bases, with 10 bases between them. Germline CDR1 KGHDR, CDR2 SFDVKD. CDR3 DNA: TGTGCCACCAGTGACCCCGGGACGGAGCAGTTCTTC. Translation gives CATSDPGTEQFF.

V gene TRBV19 combines with J gene TRBJ2-7; D could derive from TRBD1 or TRBD2 (6 bases each). Germline lookup yields CDR1 LNHDA and CDR2 SQIVND (reference sequence). The CDR3 runs 14 residues. V lost 6 bases, J lost 7 bases, and 19 bases lay in between. CDR3 sequence reads: CASSPLWGAKEQYF. Written as DNA, the CDR3 is TGTGCCAGTAGCCCTCTGTGGGGGGCAAAGGAGCAGTACTTC.

The V gene is TRBV18, the J gene TRBJ2-5; 7 bases fit TRBD2. The length of the CDR3 is 12 residues. V shed 6 bases, J shed 5 bases, and the junction held 3 bases outside the gene matches. From germline, CDR1 is KGHSH and CDR2 LQKENI. The CDR3 spells CASSRGGETQYF. The CDR3 DNA reads TGTGCCAGCTCGAGGGGAGGGGAGACCCAGTACTTC.

The chain's CDR3 is CASSDWVINGYTF. In nucleotides, the CDR3 is TGTGCCAGCAGTGATTGGGTAATTAATGGCTACACCTTC. The gene calls are TRBV25-1 and TRBJ1-2; unclear D gene. V shed 3 bases and J shed 6 bases, with 11 bases lying between them. The CDR3 is 13 residues long. Germline CDR1 MGHDK, CDR2 SYGVNS.